This TCR beta chain came from a study of response to subunit inactivated influenza vaccine. Study results and limitations: Each seasonal influenza vaccination recruits few new T cells, the authors suggested.

TCRdb itself ran the RT-PCR reads through MiXCR, one entry per CDR3 protein. The sample yields around 500,000 distinct CDR3 sequences, 11% seen once. A note on this clonotype: Its antigen is currently unknown.

Germline assignment: CDR1 LGHNA and CDR2 YSLEER. This CDR3 has 19 amino acids. Trimming cost V 4 bases and J 6 bases; bases outside gene matches: 22. This receptor was identified in a man aged 50 to 60 who received an inactivated influenza vaccine. The source was PBMCs from blood, collected 45 days after vaccination. The chain employs TRBV4-3 and TRBJ2-5, with 8 bases fitting TRBD2. The CDR3 reads CASSPTIPFGLAIRKTQYF. The CDR3 DNA follows: TGCGCCAGCAGCCCTACTATACCCTTCGGACTAGCTATTAGGAAGACCCAGTACTTC.